Listed below are T cell receptor beta chains from one sample, sequenced in a study of type 1 regulatory T cells. In TCRdb, the reads were re-called with MiXCR into one record per CDR3 protein. Of roughly 20,000 distinct CDR3 sequences in the sample, roughly 10% are singletons; the top ten hold approximately 2.8%. The source material was CD4+ T cells, either the whole sample or a sorted fraction (not recorded which). The receptors derive from a human donor in good health. Both conserved end residues are part of each CDR3. The order of the fields is V gene, clone size, J gene, D gene, CDR3 DNA, CDR3 protein. A D gene is named only where the DNA matches it firmly. Not all rows give a size; the values are once, few, many and, for expanded clones, a class.

V gene: TRBV6-5
clone size: few
J gene: TRBJ2-1
D gene: NA
CDR3 DNA: TGTGCCAGCAGTAAACAAAATCAGCAGTTCTTC
CDR3 protein: CASSKQNQQFF

V gene: TRBV5-1
clone size: NA
J gene: TRBJ2-3
D gene: NA
CDR3 DNA: TGCGCCAGCAGCCCCGGGAGTGGCTGGACAGATACGCAGTATTTT
CDR3 protein: CASSPGSGWTDTQYF

V gene: TRBV12-3/TRBV12-4
clone size: NA
J gene: TRBJ1-2
D gene: NA
CDR3 DNA: TGTGCCAGCAGTTTAGCGCAGGGTGGCTACACCTTC
CDR3 protein: CASSLAQGGYTF

V gene: TRBV19
clone size: many
J gene: TRBJ2-7
D gene: TRBD1
CDR3 DNA: TGTGCCAGTTCCCGGGACAGGAGCTCCTACGAGCAGTACTTC
CDR3 protein: CASSRDRSSYEQYF

V gene: TRBV7-2
clone size: many
J gene: TRBJ2-7
D gene: TRBD2
CDR3 DNA: TGTGCCAGCAGCTTAGTAGGGACTAGCGACGAGCAGTACTTC
CDR3 protein: CASSLVGTSDEQYF

V gene: TRBV5-5
clone size: many
J gene: TRBJ2-5
D gene: TRBD2
CDR3 DNA: TGTGCCAGTGGGCTAGCGGGAGTCGAGTGGGAGACCCAGTACTTC
CDR3 protein: CASGLAGVEWETQYF

V gene: TRBV5-1
clone size: medium-sized
J gene: TRBJ2-7
D gene: TRBD2
CDR3 DNA: TGCGCCAGCAGCCCTAGCGGTGGCTACGAGCAGTACTTC
CDR3 protein: CASSPSGGYEQYF

V gene: TRBV6-1
clone size: few
J gene: TRBJ1-5
D gene: NA
CDR3 DNA: TGTGCCGGCAGTGTCGGCCAGCCCCAGCATTTT
CDR3 protein: CAGSVGQPQHF

V gene: TRBV12-3/TRBV12-4
clone size: many
J gene: TRBJ2-5
D gene: TRBD2
CDR3 DNA: TGTGCCAGCAGGTCCGGGACTAGCGGGGGAAAAGAGACCCAGTACTTC
CDR3 protein: CASRSGTSGGKETQYF

V gene: TRBV7-2
clone size: few
J gene: TRBJ2-1
D gene: TRBD2
CDR3 DNA: TGTGCCAGCAGAGGTAGCGGGAGGGACAATGAGCAGTTCTTC
CDR3 protein: CASRGSGRDNEQFF

V gene: TRBV20-1
clone size: few
J gene: TRBJ2-3
D gene: NA
CDR3 DNA: TGCAGTGCTAGAGAGAACTTGGTCACAGATACGCAGTATTTT
CDR3 protein: CSARENLVTDTQYF

V gene: TRBV7-2
clone size: few
J gene: TRBJ2-2
D gene: NA
CDR3 DNA: TGTGCCAGCAGCCCACAGAGCGGACAGACCGGGGAGCTGTTTTTT
CDR3 protein: CASSPQSGQTGELFF

V gene: TRBV10-3
clone size: few
J gene: TRBJ2-2
D gene: NA
CDR3 DNA: TGTGCCATCAGGAGGAGATCAGACACCGGGGAGCTGTTTTTT
CDR3 protein: CAIRRRSDTGELFF

V gene: TRBV20-1
clone size: medium-sized
J gene: TRBJ2-1
D gene: TRBD2
CDR3 DNA: TGCAGTGCCCCGGCCGGGACTAGCAGGCACAATGAGCAGTTCTTC
CDR3 protein: CSAPAGTSRHNEQFF

V gene: TRBV29-1
clone size: medium-sized
J gene: TRBJ2-7
D gene: TRBD1
CDR3 DNA: TGCAGCGTTATACAGGGGCACTCCTACGAGCAGTACTTC
CDR3 protein: CSVIQGHSYEQYF

V gene: TRBV29-1
clone size: many
J gene: TRBJ2-7
D gene: TRBD2
CDR3 DNA: TGCAGCGTAACTAGCGGGATCCACGAGCAGTACTTC
CDR3 protein: CSVTSGIHEQYF

V gene: TRBV28
clone size: NA
J gene: TRBJ1-2
D gene: NA
CDR3 DNA: TGTGCCAGCAGTGACTCCGGGGCGCGAGGCTACACCTTC
CDR3 protein: CASSDSGARGYTF

V gene: TRBV12-3/TRBV12-4
clone size: many
J gene: TRBJ1-2
D gene: TRBD1
CDR3 DNA: TGTGCCAGCACTAAACAGGGGGCGCGGGGCTACACCTTC
CDR3 protein: CASTKQGARGYTF

V gene: TRBV28
clone size: many
J gene: TRBJ2-1
D gene: TRBD2
CDR3 DNA: TGTGCCAGCAGGACTAGCGGGAGTGAGCAGTTCTTC
CDR3 protein: CASRTSGSEQFF

V gene: TRBV20-1
clone size: many
J gene: TRBJ2-1
D gene: TRBD1
CDR3 DNA: TGCAGTGCTACGGGCAGGGGGCCCTACAATGAGCAGTTCTTC
CDR3 protein: CSATGRGPYNEQFF

V gene: TRBV28
clone size: few
J gene: TRBJ2-6
D gene: TRBD1
CDR3 DNA: TGTGCCAGCACGGTAAACAGGGGTTCGGATGGGGCCAACGTCCTGACTTTC
CDR3 protein: CASTVNRGSDGANVLTF

V gene: TRBV14
clone size: NA
J gene: TRBJ2-3
D gene: NA
CDR3 DNA: TGTGCCAGCACGGGACTGAGGGACCCTACGCAGTATTTT
CDR3 protein: CASTGLRDPTQYF

V gene: TRBV5-1
clone size: medium-sized
J gene: TRBJ2-1
D gene: NA
CDR3 DNA: TGCGCCAGCAGCTTGGGTTCGGGAGCGCCCAATGAGCAGTTCTTC
CDR3 protein: CASSLGSGAPNEQFF

V gene: TRBV12-3/TRBV12-4
clone size: many
J gene: TRBJ2-2
D gene: NA
CDR3 DNA: TGTGCCAGCAGTTTCCACGGCTCGAACACCGGGGAGCTGTTTTTT
CDR3 protein: CASSFHGSNTGELFF

V gene: TRBV29-1
clone size: medium-sized
J gene: TRBJ1-5
D gene: TRBD1
CDR3 DNA: TGCAGCGTTAGTGGACAGGCGGGTCAGCCCCAGCATTTT
CDR3 protein: CSVSGQAGQPQHF

V gene: TRBV29-1
clone size: NA
J gene: TRBJ2-7
D gene: NA
CDR3 DNA: TGCAGCGTCCGGAGGGGGGGCGCGAACTACGAGCAGTACTTC
CDR3 protein: CSVRRGGANYEQYF

V gene: TRBV28
clone size: NA
J gene: TRBJ1-1
D gene: TRBD1
CDR3 DNA: TGTGCCAGCAGTTTGATTACAGGGGTTGGGAGCACTGAAGCTTTCTTT
CDR3 protein: CASSLITGVGSTEAFF

V gene: TRBV5-1
clone size: many
J gene: TRBJ2-7
D gene: NA
CDR3 DNA: TGCGCCAGCAGCAAAGGACAGTACGAGCAGTACTTC
CDR3 protein: CASSKGQYEQYF

V gene: TRBV18
clone size: few
J gene: TRBJ2-7
D gene: NA
CDR3 DNA: TGTGCCAGCTCACCCAACCCGAGCTCCTACGAGCAGTACTTC
CDR3 protein: CASSPNPSSYEQYF

V gene: TRBV11-3
clone size: NA
J gene: TRBJ2-7
D gene: NA
CDR3 DNA: TGTGCCAGCAGATCTTGGACAGAGCCTACCTACGAGCAGTACTTC
CDR3 protein: CASRSWTEPTYEQYF

V gene: TRBV29-1
clone size: many
J gene: TRBJ2-5
D gene: TRBD1
CDR3 DNA: TGCAGCGTTACAGGGGTCTACGAGACCCAGTACTTC
CDR3 protein: CSVTGVYETQYF

V gene: TRBV29-1
clone size: many
J gene: TRBJ2-2
D gene: TRBD2
CDR3 DNA: TGCAGCGTGGGTAGCGGGGTTTTCTCCGGGGAGCTGTTTTTT
CDR3 protein: CSVGSGVFSGELFF

V gene: TRBV15
clone size: few
J gene: TRBJ2-4
D gene: NA
CDR3 DNA: TGTGCCACCAGCAGAGGGCCAGAAAACATTCAGTACTTC
CDR3 protein: CATSRGPENIQYF

V gene: TRBV20-1
clone size: NA
J gene: TRBJ2-1
D gene: NA
CDR3 DNA: TGCAGTGCTGGAGCCCGAAGTTACAATGAGCAGTTCTTC
CDR3 protein: CSAGARSYNEQFF

V gene: TRBV3-1
clone size: few
J gene: TRBJ2-3
D gene: NA
CDR3 DNA: TGTGCCAGCAGCCAAGTGCTAGCAGACACAGATACGCAGTATTTT
CDR3 protein: CASSQVLADTDTQYF

V gene: TRBV25-1
clone size: few
J gene: TRBJ2-1
D gene: TRBD2
CDR3 DNA: TGTGCCAGCAGCTCCGGGACTAGCGCCTCGGATGAGCAGTTCTTC
CDR3 protein: CASSSGTSASDEQFF

V gene: TRBV6-5
clone size: few
J gene: TRBJ2-7
D gene: NA
CDR3 DNA: TGTGCCAGCAGTCCTACAGCGAACGAGCAGTACTTC
CDR3 protein: CASSPTANEQYF

V gene: TRBV7-2
clone size: many
J gene: TRBJ1-2
D gene: NA
CDR3 DNA: TGTGCCAGCAGCTTATTTGCAGGGAGGGGCTACACCTTC
CDR3 protein: CASSLFAGRGYTF

V gene: TRBV7-9
clone size: many
J gene: TRBJ2-5
D gene: TRBD2
CDR3 DNA: TGTGCCAGCAGCCGTGGACTAGCGGGAGGAGAGACCCAGTACTTC
CDR3 protein: CASSRGLAGGETQYF

V gene: TRBV5-1
clone size: few
J gene: TRBJ2-2
D gene: NA
CDR3 DNA: TGCGCCAGCGCTCGAGACGGCGGGGACACCGGGGAGCTGTTTTTT
CDR3 protein: CASARDGGDTGELFF

V gene: TRBV4-3
clone size: medium-sized
J gene: TRBJ2-7
D gene: NA
CDR3 DNA: TGCGCCAGCAGCCAAGACTGGACAGCCTCCTACGAGCAGTACTTC
CDR3 protein: CASSQDWTASYEQYF